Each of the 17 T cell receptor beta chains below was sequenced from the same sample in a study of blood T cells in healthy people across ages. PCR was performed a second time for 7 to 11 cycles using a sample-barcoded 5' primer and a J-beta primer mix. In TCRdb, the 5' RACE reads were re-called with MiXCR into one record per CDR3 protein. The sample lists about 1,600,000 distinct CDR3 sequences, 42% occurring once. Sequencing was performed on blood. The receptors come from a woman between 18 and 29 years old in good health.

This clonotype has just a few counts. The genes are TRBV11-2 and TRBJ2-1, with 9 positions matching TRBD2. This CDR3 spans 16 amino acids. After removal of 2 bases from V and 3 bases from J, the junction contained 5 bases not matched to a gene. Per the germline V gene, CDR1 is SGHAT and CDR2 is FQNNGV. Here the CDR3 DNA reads TGTGCCAGCAGCTTATGGCGGGAGGGCCTCTACAATGAGCAGTTCTTC. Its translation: CASSLWREGLYNEQFF.

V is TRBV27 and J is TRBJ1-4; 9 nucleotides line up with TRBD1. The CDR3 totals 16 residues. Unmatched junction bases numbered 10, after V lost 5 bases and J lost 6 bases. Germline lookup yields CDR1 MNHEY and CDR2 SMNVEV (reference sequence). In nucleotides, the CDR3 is TGTGCCAGCAGTCGAGATGGTGGGACAGGGTATGAAAAACTGTTTTTT. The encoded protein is CASSRDGGTGYEKLFF. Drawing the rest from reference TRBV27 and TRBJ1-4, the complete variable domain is EAQVTQNPRYLITVTGKKLTVTCSQNMNHEYMSWYRQDPGLGLRQIYYSMNVEVTDKGDVPEGYKVSRKEKRNFPLILESPSPNQTSLYFCASSRDGGTGYEKLFFGSGTQLSVL.

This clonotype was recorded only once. DNA of the CDR3: TGTGCCAGCAGCTTAGGTCAGGAGATGACGGAGACCCAGTACTTC. Translating it yields CASSLGQEMTETQYF. The chain employs TRBV11-3 and TRBJ2-7; D gene ambiguous. The DNA matches TRBJ2-5 better at its end, which makes the J call doubtful. CDR1 and CDR2 (germline): SGHNT, YENEEA. This CDR3 region has 15 residues.

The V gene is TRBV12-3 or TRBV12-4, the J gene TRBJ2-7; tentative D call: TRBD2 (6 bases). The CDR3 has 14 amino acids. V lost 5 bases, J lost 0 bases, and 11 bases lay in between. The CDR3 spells CASSGTLSSYEQYF. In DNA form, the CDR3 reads TGTGCCAGCAGTGGGACTCTTAGCTCCTACGAGCAGTACTTC.

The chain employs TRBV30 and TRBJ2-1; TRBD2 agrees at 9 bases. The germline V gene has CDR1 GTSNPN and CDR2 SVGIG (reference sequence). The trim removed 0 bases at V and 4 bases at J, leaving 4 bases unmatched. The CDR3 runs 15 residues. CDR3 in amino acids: CAWSVSAGGYNEQFF. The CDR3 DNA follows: TGTGCCTGGAGTGTATCAGCGGGGGGTTACAATGAGCAGTTCTTC.

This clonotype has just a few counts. CDR3 sequence reads: CASTFSDTQYF. CDR3 DNA sequence: TGTGCCAGCACATTCTCAGATACGCAGTATTTT. The chain combines TRBV25-1 with TRBJ2-3; no clear D gene. This CDR3 has 11 residues. The germline V gene has CDR1 MGHDK and CDR2 SYGVNS. The V gene lost 7 bases and the J gene lost 4 bases, with 6 bases spanning the gap.

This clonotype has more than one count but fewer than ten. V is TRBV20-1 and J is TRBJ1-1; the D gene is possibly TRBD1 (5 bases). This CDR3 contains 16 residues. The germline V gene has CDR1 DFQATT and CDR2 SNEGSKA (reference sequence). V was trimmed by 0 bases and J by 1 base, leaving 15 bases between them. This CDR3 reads CSARDPLMGTNTEAFF. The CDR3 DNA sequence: TGCAGTGCTAGAGATCCCTTAATGGGGACGAACACTGAAGCTTTCTTT.

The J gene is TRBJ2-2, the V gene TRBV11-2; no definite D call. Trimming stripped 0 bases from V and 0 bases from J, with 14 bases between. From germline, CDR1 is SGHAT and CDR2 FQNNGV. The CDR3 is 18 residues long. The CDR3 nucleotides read TGTGCCAGCAGCTTAGATGCCGGTCGGGCAGCGAACACCGGGGAGCTGTTTTTT. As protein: CASSLDAGRAANTGELFF.

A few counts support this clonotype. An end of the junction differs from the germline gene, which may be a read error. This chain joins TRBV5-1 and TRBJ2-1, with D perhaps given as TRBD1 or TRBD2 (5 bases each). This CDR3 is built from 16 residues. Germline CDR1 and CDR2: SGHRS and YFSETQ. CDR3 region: CASSLISGHSYDEQFF. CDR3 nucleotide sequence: TGCGCCAGCAGCTTGATCTCGGGGCACTCCTACGATGAGCAGTTCTTC.

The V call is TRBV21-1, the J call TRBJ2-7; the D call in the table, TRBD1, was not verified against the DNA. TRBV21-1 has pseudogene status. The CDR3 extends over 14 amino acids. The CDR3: CASSKCRGWDEQYF. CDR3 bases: TGTGCCAGCAGCAAATGCAGGGGTTGGGACGAGCAGTACTTC.

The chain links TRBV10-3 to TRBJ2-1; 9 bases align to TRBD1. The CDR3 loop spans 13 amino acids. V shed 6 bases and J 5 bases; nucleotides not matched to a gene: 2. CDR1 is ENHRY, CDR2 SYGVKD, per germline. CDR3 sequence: CAISDRGDNEQFF. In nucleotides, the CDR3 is TGTGCCATCAGCGACAGGGGGGACAATGAGCAGTTCTTC.

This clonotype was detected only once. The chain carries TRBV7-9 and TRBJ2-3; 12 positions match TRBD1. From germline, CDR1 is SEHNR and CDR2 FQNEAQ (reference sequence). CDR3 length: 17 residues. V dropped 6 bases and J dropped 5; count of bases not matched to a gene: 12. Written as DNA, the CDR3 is TGTGCCAGCAGATCATCCCGGGACAGGGGGCCGAAAGATACGCAGTATTTT. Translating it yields CASRSSRDRGPKDTQYF.

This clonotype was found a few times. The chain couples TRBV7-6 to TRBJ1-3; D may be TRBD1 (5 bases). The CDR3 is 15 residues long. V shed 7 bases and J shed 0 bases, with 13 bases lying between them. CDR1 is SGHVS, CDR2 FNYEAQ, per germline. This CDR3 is CASNGGGASGNTIYF. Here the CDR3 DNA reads TGTGCCAGCAATGGCGGGGGAGCCTCTGGAAACACCATATATTTT.

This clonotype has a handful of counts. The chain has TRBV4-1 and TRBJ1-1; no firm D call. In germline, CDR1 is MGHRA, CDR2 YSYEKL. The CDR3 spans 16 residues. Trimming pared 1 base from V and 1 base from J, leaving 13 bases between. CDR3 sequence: CASSQVAGQPNTEAFF. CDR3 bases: TGCGCCAGCAGCCAAGTGGCAGGCCAACCGAACACTGAAGCTTTCTTT.

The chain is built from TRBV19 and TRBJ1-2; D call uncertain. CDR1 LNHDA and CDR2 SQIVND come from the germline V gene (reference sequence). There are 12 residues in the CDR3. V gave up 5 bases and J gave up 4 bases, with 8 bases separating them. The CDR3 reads CASSGPTYGYTF. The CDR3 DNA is TGTGCCAGTAGTGGGCCGACCTATGGCTACACCTTC.

CDR3 in amino acids: CASRAGGPPYNEQFF. The CDR3 DNA sequence: TGTGCCAGCAGGGCGGGAGGGCCGCCCTACAATGAGCAGTTCTTC. The V call is TRBV11-1, the J call TRBJ2-1, with 9 nucleotides matching TRBD2. Germline-derived CDR1 and CDR2 are SGHAT and FQDESV (reference sequence). The CDR3 extends over 15 amino acids. V shed 6 bases, J shed 2 bases, and the junction held 5 bases outside the gene matches.

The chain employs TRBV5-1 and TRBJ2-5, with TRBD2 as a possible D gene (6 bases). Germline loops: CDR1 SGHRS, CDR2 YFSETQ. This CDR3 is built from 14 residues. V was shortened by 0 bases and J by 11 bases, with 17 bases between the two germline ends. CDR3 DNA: TGCGCCAGCAGCTTGGAAGCGGGTCTGGGGGAGCAGTACTTC. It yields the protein CASSLEAGLGEQYF.